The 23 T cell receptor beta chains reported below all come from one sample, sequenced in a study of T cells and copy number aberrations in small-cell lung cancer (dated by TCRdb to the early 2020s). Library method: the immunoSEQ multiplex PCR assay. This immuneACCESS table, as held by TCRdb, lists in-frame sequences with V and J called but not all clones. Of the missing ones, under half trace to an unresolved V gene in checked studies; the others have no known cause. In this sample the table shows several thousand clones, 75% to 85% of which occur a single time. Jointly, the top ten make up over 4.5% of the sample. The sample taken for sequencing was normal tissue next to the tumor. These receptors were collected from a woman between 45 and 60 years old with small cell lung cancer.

The CDR3 protein is CASSRAENTEAFF. CDR3 nucleotide sequence: TGCGCCAGCAGCAGGGCCGAGAACACTGAAGCTTTCTTT. The chain uses TRBV10-1 and TRBJ1-1; D possibly corresponds to TRBD1 (5 bases). Germline values: CDR1 WNHNN, CDR2 SYGVQD (reference sequence). The length of the CDR3 is 13 residues. The V end was cut by 6 bases, the J end by 1 base, with 9 bases between.

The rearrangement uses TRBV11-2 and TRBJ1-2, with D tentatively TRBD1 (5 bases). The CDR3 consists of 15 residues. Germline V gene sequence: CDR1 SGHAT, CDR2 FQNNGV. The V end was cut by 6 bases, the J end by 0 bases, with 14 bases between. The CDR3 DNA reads TGTGCCAGCAGTCGAGGGAGAGGGGCTAACTATGGCTACACCTTC. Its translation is CASSRGRGANYGYTF.

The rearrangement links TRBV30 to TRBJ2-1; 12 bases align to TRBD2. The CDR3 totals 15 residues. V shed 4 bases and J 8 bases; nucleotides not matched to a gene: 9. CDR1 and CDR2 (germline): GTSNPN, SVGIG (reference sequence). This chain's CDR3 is CAWTGAGLAGYEQFF. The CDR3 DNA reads TGTGCCTGGACCGGGGCGGGACTAGCGGGCTATGAGCAGTTCTTC.

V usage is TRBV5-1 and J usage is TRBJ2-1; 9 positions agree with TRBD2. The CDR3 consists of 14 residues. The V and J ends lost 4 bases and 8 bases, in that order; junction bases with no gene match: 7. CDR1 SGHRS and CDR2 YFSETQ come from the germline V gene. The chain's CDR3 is CASSIGTSRDEQFF. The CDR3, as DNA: TGCGCCAGCAGCATCGGGACTAGCCGGGATGAGCAGTTCTTC.

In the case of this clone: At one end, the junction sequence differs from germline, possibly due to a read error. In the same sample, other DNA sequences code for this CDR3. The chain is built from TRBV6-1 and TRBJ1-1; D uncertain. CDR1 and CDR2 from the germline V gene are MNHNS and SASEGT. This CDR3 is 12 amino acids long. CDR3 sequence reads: CASSEAWPQAFF. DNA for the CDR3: TGTGCTAGCAGTGAAGCCTGGCCCCAAGCTTTCTTT.

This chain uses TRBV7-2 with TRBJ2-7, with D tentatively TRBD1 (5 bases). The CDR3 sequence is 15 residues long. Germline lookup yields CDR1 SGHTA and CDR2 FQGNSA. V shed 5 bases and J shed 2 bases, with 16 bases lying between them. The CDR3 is CASSLDSSGTYEQYF. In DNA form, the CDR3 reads TGTGCCAGCAGCCTCGACAGTAGTGGGACCTACGAGCAGTACTTC.

The CDR3 is CASSGTGSTDTQYF. The CDR3 nucleotides read TGTGCCAGCAGTGGGACAGGAAGCACAGATACGCAGTATTTT. The chain combines TRBV6-4 with TRBJ2-3, with 7 bases aligning to TRBD1. J lost 0 bases, V lost 4 bases, and 1 base had no gene match. CDR3 length: 14 amino acids. The germline CDR1 and CDR2 sequences are MRHNA and SNTAGT.

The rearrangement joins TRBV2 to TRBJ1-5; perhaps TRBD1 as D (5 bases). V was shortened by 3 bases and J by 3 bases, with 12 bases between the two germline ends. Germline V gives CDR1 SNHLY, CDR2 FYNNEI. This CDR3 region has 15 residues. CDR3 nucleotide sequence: TGTGCCAGCAGTGACCGGACACTACCCAATCAGCCCCAGCATTTT. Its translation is CASSDRTLPNQPQHF.

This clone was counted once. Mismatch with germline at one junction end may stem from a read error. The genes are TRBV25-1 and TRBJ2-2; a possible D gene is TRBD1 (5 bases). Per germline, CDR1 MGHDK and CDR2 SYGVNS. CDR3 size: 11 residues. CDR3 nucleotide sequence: TGTGTCAGCAGACAGACCGGGGAGCTGTTTTTT. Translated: CVSRQTGELFF. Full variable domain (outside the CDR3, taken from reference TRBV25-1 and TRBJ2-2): EADIYQTPRYLVIGTGKKITLECSQTMGHDKMYWYQQDPGMELHLIHYSYGVNSTEKGDLSSESTVSRIRTEHFPLTLESARPSHTSQYLCVSRQTGELFFGEGSRLTVL.

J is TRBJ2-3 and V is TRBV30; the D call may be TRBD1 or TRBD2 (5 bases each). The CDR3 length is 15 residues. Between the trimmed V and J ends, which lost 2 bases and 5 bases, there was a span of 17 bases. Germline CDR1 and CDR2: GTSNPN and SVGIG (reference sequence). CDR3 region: CAWSTWGSQVDTQYF. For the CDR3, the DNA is TGTGCCTGGAGTACTTGGGGGTCCCAAGTAGATACGCAGTATTTT.

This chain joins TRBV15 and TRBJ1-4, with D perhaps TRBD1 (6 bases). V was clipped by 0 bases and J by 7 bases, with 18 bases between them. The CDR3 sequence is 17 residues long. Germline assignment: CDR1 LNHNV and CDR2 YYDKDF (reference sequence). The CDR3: CATSRDPTQGRGEKLFF. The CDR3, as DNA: TGTGCCACCAGCAGAGATCCTACTCAGGGGAGAGGTGAAAAACTGTTTTTT.

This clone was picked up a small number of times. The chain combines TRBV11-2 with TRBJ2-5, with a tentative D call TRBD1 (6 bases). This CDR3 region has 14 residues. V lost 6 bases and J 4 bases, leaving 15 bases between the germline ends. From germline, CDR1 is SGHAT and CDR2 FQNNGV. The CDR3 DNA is TGTGCCAGCAGACCTCGGGCAGGGGTAGAGACCCAGTACTTC. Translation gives CASRPRAGVETQYF.

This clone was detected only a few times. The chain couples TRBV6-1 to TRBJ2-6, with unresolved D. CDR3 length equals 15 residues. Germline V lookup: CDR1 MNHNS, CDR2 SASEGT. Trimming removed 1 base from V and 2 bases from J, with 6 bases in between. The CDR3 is CASSEGVTGANVLTF. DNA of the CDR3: TGTGCCAGCAGTGAAGGGGTGACTGGGGCCAACGTCCTGACTTTC.

CDR3 in DNA: TGTGCCAGCAGTGAAGCCGCGGACACGAGCTCCTACGAGCAGTACTTC. Translation: CASSEAADTSSYEQYF. This chain links TRBV6-1 with TRBJ2-7, with D maybe TRBD1 (5 bases). Trimming cost V 0 bases and J 0 bases, with 12 bases left between them. The germline V gene encodes CDR1 MNHNS and CDR2 SASEGT. CDR3 length equals 16 residues.

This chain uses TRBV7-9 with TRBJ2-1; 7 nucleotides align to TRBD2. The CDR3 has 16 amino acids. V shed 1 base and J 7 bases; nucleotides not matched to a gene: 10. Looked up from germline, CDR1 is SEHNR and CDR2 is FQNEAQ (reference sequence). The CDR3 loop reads CASSLDGGGRGNEQFF. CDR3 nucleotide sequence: TGTGCCAGCAGCTTAGATGGGGGGGGAAGGGGTAATGAGCAGTTCTTC.

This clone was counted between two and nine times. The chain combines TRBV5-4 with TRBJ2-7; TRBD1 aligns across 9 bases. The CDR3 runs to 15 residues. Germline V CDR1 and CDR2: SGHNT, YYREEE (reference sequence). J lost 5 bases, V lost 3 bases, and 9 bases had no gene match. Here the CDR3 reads CASSSTFTGGDEQYF. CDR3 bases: TGTGCCAGCAGCTCCACCTTCACAGGGGGCGACGAGCAGTACTTC.

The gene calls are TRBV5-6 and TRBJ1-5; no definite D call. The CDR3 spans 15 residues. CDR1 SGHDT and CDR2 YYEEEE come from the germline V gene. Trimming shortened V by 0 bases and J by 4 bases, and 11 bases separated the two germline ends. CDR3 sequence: CASSLGPKTNQPQHF. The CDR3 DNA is TGTGCCAGCAGCTTGGGACCTAAAACGAATCAGCCCCAGCATTTT.

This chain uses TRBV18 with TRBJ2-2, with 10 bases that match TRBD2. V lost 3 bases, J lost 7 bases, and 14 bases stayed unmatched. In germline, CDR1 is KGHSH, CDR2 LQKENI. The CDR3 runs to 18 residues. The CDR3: CASSPWLAGAQEGGELFF. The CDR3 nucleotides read TGTGCCAGCTCACCGTGGCTAGCGGGAGCCCAGGAGGGCGGGGAGCTGTTTTTT.

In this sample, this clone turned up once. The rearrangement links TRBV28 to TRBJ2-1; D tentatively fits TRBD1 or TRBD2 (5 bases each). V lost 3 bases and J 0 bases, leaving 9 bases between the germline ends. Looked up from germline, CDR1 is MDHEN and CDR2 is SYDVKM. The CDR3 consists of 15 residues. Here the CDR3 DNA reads TGTGCCAGCAGTTTCCCGAGGGGCTCCTACAATGAGCAGTTCTTC. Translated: CASSFPRGSYNEQFF.

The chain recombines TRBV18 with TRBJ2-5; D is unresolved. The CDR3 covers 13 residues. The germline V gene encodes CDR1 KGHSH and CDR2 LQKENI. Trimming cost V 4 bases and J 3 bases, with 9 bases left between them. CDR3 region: CASSLTQKETQYF. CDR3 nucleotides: TGTGCCAGCTCACTTACACAGAAAGAGACCCAGTACTTC.

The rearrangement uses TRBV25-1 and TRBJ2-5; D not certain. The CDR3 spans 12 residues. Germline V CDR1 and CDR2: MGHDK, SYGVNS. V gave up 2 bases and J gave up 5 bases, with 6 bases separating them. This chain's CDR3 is CASSEDRETQYF. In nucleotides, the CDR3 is TGTGCCAGCAGTGAAGACCGGGAGACCCAGTACTTC. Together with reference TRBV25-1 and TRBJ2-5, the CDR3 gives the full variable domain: EADIYQTPRYLVIGTGKKITLECSQTMGHDKMYWYQQDPGMELHLIHYSYGVNSTEKGDLSSESTVSRIRTEHFPLTLESARPSHTSQYLCASSEDRETQYFGPGTRLLVL.

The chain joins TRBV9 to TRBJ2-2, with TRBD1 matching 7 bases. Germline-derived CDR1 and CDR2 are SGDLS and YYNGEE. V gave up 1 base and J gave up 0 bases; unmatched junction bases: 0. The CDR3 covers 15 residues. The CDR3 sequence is CASSVQGANTGELFF. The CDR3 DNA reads TGTGCCAGCAGCGTACAGGGGGCGAACACCGGGGAGCTGTTTTTT.

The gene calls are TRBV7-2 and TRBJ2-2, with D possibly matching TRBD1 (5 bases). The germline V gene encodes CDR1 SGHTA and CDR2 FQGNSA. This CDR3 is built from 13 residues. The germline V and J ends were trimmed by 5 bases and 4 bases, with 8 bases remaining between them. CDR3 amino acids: CASSRQGTGELFF. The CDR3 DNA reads TGTGCCAGCAGCCGTCAGGGCACCGGGGAGCTGTTTTTT.